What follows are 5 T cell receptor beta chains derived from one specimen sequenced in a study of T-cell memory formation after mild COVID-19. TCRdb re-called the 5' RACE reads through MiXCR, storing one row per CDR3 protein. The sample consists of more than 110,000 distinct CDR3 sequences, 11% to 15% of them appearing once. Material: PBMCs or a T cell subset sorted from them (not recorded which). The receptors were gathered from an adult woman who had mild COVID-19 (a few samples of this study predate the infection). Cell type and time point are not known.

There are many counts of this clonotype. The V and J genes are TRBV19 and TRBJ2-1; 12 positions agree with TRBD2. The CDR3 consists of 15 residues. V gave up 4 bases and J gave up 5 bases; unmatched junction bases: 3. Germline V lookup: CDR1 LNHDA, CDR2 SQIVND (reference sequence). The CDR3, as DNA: TGTGCCAGTAGTACGACTAGCGGGAGCCACAATGAGCAGTTCTTC. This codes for CASSTTSGSHNEQFF.

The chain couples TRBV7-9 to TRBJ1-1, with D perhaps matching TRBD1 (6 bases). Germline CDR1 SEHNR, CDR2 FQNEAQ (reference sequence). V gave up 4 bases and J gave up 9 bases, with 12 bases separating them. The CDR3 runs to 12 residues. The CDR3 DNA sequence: TGTGCCAGCAGCTCCGGACAGTACAAAGCTTTCTTT. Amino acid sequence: CASSSGQYKAFF.

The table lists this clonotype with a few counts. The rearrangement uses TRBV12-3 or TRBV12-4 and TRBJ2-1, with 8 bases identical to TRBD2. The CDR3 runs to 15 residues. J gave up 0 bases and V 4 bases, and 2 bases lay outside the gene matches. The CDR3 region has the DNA TGTGCCAGCAGTTCGGGGGGGCCCTCCTACAATGAGCAGTTCTTC. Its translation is CASSSGGPSYNEQFF.

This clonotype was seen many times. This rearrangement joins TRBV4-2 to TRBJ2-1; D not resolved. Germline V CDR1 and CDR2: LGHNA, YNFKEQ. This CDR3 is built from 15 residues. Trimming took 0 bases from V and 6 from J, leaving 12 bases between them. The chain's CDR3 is CASSQDRATANEQFF. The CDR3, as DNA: TGTGCCAGCAGCCAAGATCGGGCGACTGCCAATGAGCAGTTCTTC.

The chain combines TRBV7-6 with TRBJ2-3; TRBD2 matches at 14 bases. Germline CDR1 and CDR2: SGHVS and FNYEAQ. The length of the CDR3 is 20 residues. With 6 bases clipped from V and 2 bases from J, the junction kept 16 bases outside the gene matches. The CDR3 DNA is TGTGCCAGCAGTTCCCGCGGACTAGCGGGGGGCCTACCCCCCACAGATACGCAGTATTTT. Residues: CASSSRGLAGGLPPTDTQYF.